This TCR beta chain was sequenced for a study of PD-L1 blockade in urothelial cancer. Turning to the study itself: Blood-derived samples held a median roughly 150,000 T cells.

Clones were read by immunoSEQ multiplex PCR, and TCRdb kept only the in-frame ones, dropping some. The sample holds around 33,000 clones; about four fifths are singletons and the top ten take about 4%. This clone was seen a few times. The CDR3 is made up of 14 amino acids. Germline CDR1 reads SGHTA; CDR2 reads FQGNSA. The V segment lost 4 bases and the J segment 6 bases; nucleotides outside the gene matches: 8. The starting material was PBMCs, obtained around atezolizumab (anti-PD-L1) treatment. The sequence came from a man aged 70-80 years with urothelial cancer. The chain recombines TRBV7-2 with TRBJ1-1, with 7 bases lining up with TRBD1. The CDR3 sequence is CASSSNRGLAEAFF. The DNA of the CDR3 is TGTGCCAGCAGCTCCAACAGGGGACTCGCTGAAGCTTTCTTT.